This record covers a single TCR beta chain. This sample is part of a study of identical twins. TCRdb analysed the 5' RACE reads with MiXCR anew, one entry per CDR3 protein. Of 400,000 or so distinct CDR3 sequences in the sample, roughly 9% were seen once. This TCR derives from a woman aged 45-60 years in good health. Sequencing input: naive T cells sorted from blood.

Written as DNA, the CDR3 is TGTGCCAGCAGGGGACTATTAAACGATGAGCAGTTCTTC. Translating it yields CASRGLLNDEQFF. J is TRBJ2-1 and V is TRBV2; TRBD2 matches 7 bases. V shed 6 bases, J shed 8 bases, and the junction held 7 bases outside the gene matches. CDR1 is SNHLY, CDR2 FYNNEI, per germline. CDR3 length equals 13 residues.